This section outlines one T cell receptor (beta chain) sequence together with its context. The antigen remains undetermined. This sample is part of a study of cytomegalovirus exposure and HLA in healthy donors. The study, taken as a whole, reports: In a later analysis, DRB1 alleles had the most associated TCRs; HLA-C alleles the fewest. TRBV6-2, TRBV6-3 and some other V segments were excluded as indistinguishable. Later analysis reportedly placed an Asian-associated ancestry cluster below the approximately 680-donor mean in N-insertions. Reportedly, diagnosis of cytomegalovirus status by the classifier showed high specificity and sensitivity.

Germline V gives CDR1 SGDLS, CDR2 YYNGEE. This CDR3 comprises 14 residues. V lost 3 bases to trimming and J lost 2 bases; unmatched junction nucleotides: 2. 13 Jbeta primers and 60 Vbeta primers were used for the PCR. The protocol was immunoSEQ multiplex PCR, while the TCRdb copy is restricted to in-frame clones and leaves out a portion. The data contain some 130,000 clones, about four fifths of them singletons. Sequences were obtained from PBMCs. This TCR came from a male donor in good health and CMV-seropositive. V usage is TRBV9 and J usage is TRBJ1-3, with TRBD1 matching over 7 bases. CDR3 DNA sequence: TGTGCCAGCAGCGGAGACAGGGCTGGAAACACCATATATTTT. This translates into CASSGDRAGNTIYF.